What follows are 2 T cell receptor beta chains derived from one specimen sequenced in a study of blood T cell repertoires in COVID-19. Clones were read by immunoSEQ multiplex PCR, and TCRdb kept only the in-frame ones, dropping some. The sample carries 250,000 or so clones, about 88% recorded once. Material: peripheral blood. These receptors came from a woman aged 55-69 years with COVID-19, enrolled during active disease.

This clone turned up a few times. The J gene is TRBJ2-7, the V gene TRBV6-1; D gene unclear. This CDR3 has 13 residues. The V end lost 2 bases, the J end lost 3 bases, and 8 bases lay between the germline ends. Germline CDR1 reads MNHNS; CDR2 reads SASEGT. The CDR3 DNA is TGTGCCAGCAGTGAACGGTCCCTCTACGAGCAGTACTTC. It encodes CASSERSLYEQYF.

Here the CDR3 reads CASTVVAGELFF. As DNA, the CDR3 is TGTGCCAGCACCGTAGTCGCCGGGGAGCTGTTTTTT. The chain employs TRBV6-6 and TRBJ2-2; the D is unclear. V was clipped by 7 bases and J by 6 bases, with 9 bases between them. This CDR3 has 12 amino acids. The germline CDR1 and CDR2 sequences are MNHNY and SVGAGI (reference sequence).